Each of the 12 T cell receptor beta chains below was sequenced from the same sample in a study of beta chain features in type 1 diabetes. Sequenced material consisted of expressed TCRB transcripts (all of the isolated RNA was reverse transcribed). Repertoires were generated with immunoSEQ multiplex PCR, while TCRdb's copy carries only in-frame clones and drops some. The profile shows fewer than 350,000 clones, around a fifth of them singletons. Sequenced sample: naive CD4+ T cells from blood. Source of these receptors: a woman between 18 and 29 years old in good health.

This clone was observed a few times. This chain links TRBV6-5 with TRBJ2-7; 8 bases match TRBD1. V lost 8 bases, J lost 3 bases, and 6 bases stayed unmatched. This CDR3 spans 13 amino acids. CDR1 is MNHEY and CDR2 is SVGAGI in the germline V gene. Written as DNA, the CDR3 is TGTGCCAGCGCTCGGGACAGGAGCTACGAGCAGTACTTC. Encoded protein: CASARDRSYEQYF.

CDR3 sequence (DNA): TGTGCCAGCAGCCAAGATACAGGGGGCCCCGTAGCGACTAATGAAAAACTGTTTTTT. Its translation: CASSQDTGGPVATNEKLFF. The chain carries TRBV4-2 and TRBJ1-4; 9 bases line up with TRBD1. Germline V gene sequence: CDR1 LGHNA, CDR2 YNFKEQ. Unmatched junction bases numbered 10, after V lost 0 bases and J lost 2 bases. The CDR3 consists of 19 residues.

The V and J genes are TRBV5-4 and TRBJ1-1; D remains ambiguous. The CDR3 has 12 amino acids. Trimming took off 0 bases at V and 8 bases at J, with 8 bases between the two ends. Germline lookup yields CDR1 SGHNT and CDR2 YYREEE (reference sequence). CDR3 region: CASSLVAGEAFF. CDR3 DNA: TGTGCCAGCAGCTTGGTGGCGGGGGAAGCTTTCTTT. Supplemented by reference TRBV5-4 and TRBJ1-1, the full variable domain reads ETGVTQSPTHLIKTRGQQVTLRCSSQSGHNTVSWYQQALGQGPQFIFQYYREEENGRGNFPPRFSGLQFPNYSSELNVNALELDDSALYLCASSLVAGEAFFGQGTRLTVV.

This clone was counted a few times. The rearrangement joins TRBV30 to TRBJ1-1; no reliable D call. V gave up 4 bases and J gave up 6 bases, with 18 bases separating them. This CDR3 contains 14 residues. The germline gives CDR1 GTSNPN, CDR2 SVGIG (reference sequence). CDR3 DNA sequence: TGTGCCTGGATCCGAGGGCCATACATCTCTGAAGCTTTCTTT. This sequence encodes CAWIRGPYISEAFF.

The sample holds a few counts of this clone. This chain uses TRBV6-1 with TRBJ2-7; D is perhaps TRBD2 (6 bases). V shed 6 bases and J shed 1 base, with 16 bases lying between them. Germline V lookup: CDR1 MNHNS, CDR2 SASEGT. This CDR3 has 15 residues. CDR3: CASSQGVAASYEQYF. The DNA for the CDR3 is TGTGCCAGCAGCCAAGGGGTAGCGGCGTCCTACGAGCAGTACTTC.

This clone was seen only a few times. The genes are TRBV4-2 and TRBJ2-6, with no clear D. The germline gives CDR1 LGHNA, CDR2 YNFKEQ. V shed 4 bases and J shed 1 base, with 11 bases lying between them. The CDR3 covers 16 residues. In DNA, the CDR3 is TGTGCCAGCAGCCGGAGATCCGGATCTGGGGCCAACGTCCTGACTTTC. Its protein is CASSRRSGSGANVLTF.

This clone was found a few times. This chain connects TRBV5-4 to TRBJ2-1; D is uncertain. The ends were cut back, 4 bases at V and 0 bases at J, with 5 bases in the middle. The CDR3 loop spans 13 amino acids. In germline, CDR1 is SGHNT, CDR2 YYREEE (reference sequence). DNA for the CDR3: TGTGCCAGCAGCCTCCGCTCCTACAATGAGCAGTTCTTC. Protein sequence: CASSLRSYNEQFF.

This clone was recorded once. The chain uses TRBV11-3 and TRBJ1-2; D is perhaps TRBD1 (5 bases). The CDR3 has 13 amino acids. V dropped 3 bases and J dropped 2 bases, with 7 bases sitting between them. CDR1 and CDR2 (germline): SGHNT, YENEEA. The CDR3: CASSLGQNYGYTF. For the CDR3, the DNA is TGTGCCAGCAGCTTGGGGCAGAACTATGGCTACACCTTC.

The chain uses TRBV11-2 and TRBJ2-5, with TRBD2 matching over 8 bases. The germline V gene has CDR1 SGHAT and CDR2 FQNNGV. J was trimmed by 0 bases and V by 3 bases; bases with no gene match: 3. This CDR3 contains 15 residues. CDR3 coding DNA: TGTGCCAGCAGCTTGGTACTAGCGGACCAAGAGACCCAGTACTTC. This codes for CASSLVLADQETQYF.

With respect to this clone: The same CDR3 arises from other DNA sequences in this sample as well. The V gene is TRBV6-5, the J gene TRBJ2-4; 8 nucleotides agree with TRBD1. The germline gives CDR1 MNHEY, CDR2 SVGAGI. V dropped 6 bases and J dropped 1; count of bases not matched to a gene: 2. This CDR3 spans 14 amino acids. CDR3 nucleotides: TGTGCCAGCAGCCGACAGGGGGCCAAAAACATTCAGTACTTC. Translated: CASSRQGAKNIQYF.

This clone was seen a single time. The gene calls are TRBV4-3 and TRBJ1-2; TRBD1 is a possible D gene (5 bases). Between the trimmed V and J ends, which lost 7 bases and 1 base, there was a span of 13 bases. The CDR3 sequence is 14 residues long. Germline V gene lookup returns CDR1 LGHNA and CDR2 YSLEER. The CDR3: CASTPGSDNYGYTF. CDR3 nucleotides: TGCGCCAGCACCCCAGGGTCAGATAACTATGGCTACACCTTC.

The chain joins TRBV30 to TRBJ1-1; possibly TRBD1 for D (5 bases). Trimming shortened V by 1 base and J by 2 bases, and 8 bases separated the two germline ends. Germline CDR1 reads GTSNPN; CDR2 reads SVGIG (reference sequence). The CDR3 sequence is 13 residues long. The CDR3 nucleotides read TGTGCCTGGAGTGGACAGATCAACACTGAAGCTTTCTTT. Amino acids: CAWSGQINTEAFF.